These T cell receptor beta chains were read from a single sample in a study of T cells in Graves' hyperthyroidism and ophthalmopathy. TCRdb re-derived calls from the multiplex PCR reads in MiXCR, one entry per CDR3 protein. The table has 90,000 to 120,000 distinct CDR3 sequences, roughly 15% seen once. The sample comprised blood. These receptors were taken from a woman in her forties or fifties with Graves' hyperthyroidism. Each CDR3 is given with its conserved first and last residue. The D gene is left open where the match is weak. Size is omitted from some rows. Given values are once, few, many or a class for expanded clones.

clone size	D gene	V gene	J gene	CDR3 protein	CDR3 DNA
many	NA	TRBV18	TRBJ2-7	CASSPLLAREQYF	TGTGCCAGCTCACCGCTGCTAGCGCGCGAGCAGTACTTC
NA	TRBD2	TRBV13	TRBJ2-1	CASSSFDSGRAFSNEQFF	TGTGCCAGCAGCTCATTCGATAGCGGGAGGGCCTTTAGCAATGAGCAGTTCTTC
many	NA	TRBV27	TRBJ1-6	CASSLSDMDSPLHF	TGTGCCAGCAGTTTATCGGACATGGATTCACCCCTCCACTTT
many	NA	TRBV19	TRBJ1-5	CASSTRDRLYQPQHF	TGTGCCAGTAGTACGCGGGACCGCCTTTATCAGCCCCAGCATTTT
many	NA	TRBV7-9	TRBJ2-1	CASNPGWNEQFF	TGTGCCAGCAACCCAGGGTGGAATGAGCAGTTCTTC
many	NA	TRBV9	TRBJ2-7	CASSVGPGVTYEQYF	TGTGCCAGCAGCGTAGGACCCGGGGTGACCTACGAGCAGTACTTC
NA	TRBD2	TRBV12-3/TRBV12-4	TRBJ2-1	CASRFRDYRYNEQFF	TGTGCCAGCAGATTCCGGGACTATAGGTACAATGAGCAGTTCTTC
few	NA	TRBV2	TRBJ2-3	CASTALAESTDTQYF	TGTGCCAGCACCGCCTTAGCGGAAAGCACAGATACGCAGTATTTT
many	TRBD2	TRBV28	TRBJ2-1	CASRGTSGRSSYNEQFF	TGTGCCAGCAGGGGGACTAGCGGGAGGAGCTCCTACAATGAGCAGTTCTTC
NA	NA	TRBV20-1	TRBJ2-2	CSAREGGNTGELFF	TGCAGTGCTAGGGAGGGAGGGAACACCGGGGAGCTGTTTTTT
many	NA	TRBV28	TRBJ2-1	CASRLNLALFYNEQFF	TGTGCCAGCAGATTAAACCTAGCGCTCTTCTACAATGAGCAGTTCTTC
many	NA	TRBV19	TRBJ2-7	CASSMVLSDEQYF	TGTGCCAGTAGTATGGTCTTAAGTGACGAGCAGTACTTC
many	NA	TRBV4-2	TRBJ2-5	CASSQEPFDRRNQETQYF	TGTGCCAGCAGCCAAGAGCCCTTCGACCGCCGGAATCAAGAGACCCAGTACTTC
many	TRBD2	TRBV28	TRBJ2-2	CASSLGGRGNTGELFF	TGTGCCAGCAGTTTAGGCGGGAGAGGGAACACCGGGGAGCTGTTTTTT
many	TRBD1	TRBV28	TRBJ1-1	CASSLGQGLYTEAFF	TGTGCCAGCAGTTTGGGACAGGGGTTATACACTGAAGCTTTCTTT
NA	NA	TRBV6-9	TRBJ1-3	CASSYLGGNTIYF	TGTGCCAGCAGTTACTTGGGTGGAAACACCATATATTTT
few	TRBD2	TRBV7-6	TRBJ2-2	CASSLAGLAGTGELFF	TGTGCCAGCAGCTTAGCGGGACTAGCGGGCACCGGGGAGCTGTTTTTT
many	NA	TRBV20-1	TRBJ1-5	CSARRPTLNQPQHF	TGCAGTGCTAGACGCCCTACACTAAATCAGCCCCAGCATTTT
many	NA	TRBV27	TRBJ1-5	CASSFTRGGDQPQHF	TGTGCCAGCAGTTTTACCAGGGGAGGGGATCAGCCCCAGCATTTT
many	TRBD1	TRBV28	TRBJ2-2	CASSLWRQGLGTGELFF	TGTGCCAGCAGTTTATGGAGACAGGGGCTTGGCACCGGGGAGCTGTTTTTT
NA	TRBD2	TRBV6-5	TRBJ2-3	CASSYWTSGKDTQYF	TGTGCCAGCAGTTACTGGACTAGCGGGAAGGATACGCAGTATTTT
many	TRBD2	TRBV4-1	TRBJ2-3	CASSPLAGFTDTQYF	TGCGCCAGCAGTCCACTAGCGGGGTTCACAGATACGCAGTATTTT
NA	NA	TRBV10-1	TRBJ1-1	CASTDGDTEAFF	TGCGCCAGCACGGACGGCGACACTGAAGCTTTCTTT
many	NA	TRBV11-2	TRBJ2-5	CASSLAGIGETQYF	TGTGCCAGCAGCTTAGCAGGGATTGGCGAGACCCAGTACTTC
many	NA	TRBV6-1	TRBJ1-3	CASTSGGEAGNTIYF	TGTGCCAGCACAAGTGGAGGGGAGGCTGGAAACACCATATATTTT
NA	NA	TRBV6-2/TRBV6-3	TRBJ1-2	CASSPGRASGYTF	TGTGCCAGCAGCCCCGGACGGGCGAGTGGCTACACCTTC
many	NA	TRBV12-3/TRBV12-4	TRBJ2-2	CASSARGAGELFF	TGTGCCAGCAGTGCTAGGGGGGCCGGGGAGCTGTTTTTT